The 27 T cell receptor beta chains below come from one sample, sequenced in a study of blood T cell repertoires in COVID-19 (dated by TCRdb to about 2020). Library method: the immunoSEQ multiplex PCR assay. Here the immuneACCESS table is served through TCRdb, limited to in-frame sequences with V and J called. Missing clones are a known gap in these copies; in checked studies unresolved V genes cover under half, and the rest lacks a known reason. The sample contains 150,000 to 200,000 clones, 82% of them found a single time. Under 9% of the sample comes from the top ten. The specimen was peripheral blood. Every receptor here comes from a woman aged 40 to 55 with COVID-19, enrolled during active disease.

This chain connects TRBV3-1 (or the pseudogene TRBV3-2) to TRBJ2-3, with TRBD2 matching over 9 bases. The germline gives CDR1 LGHDT, CDR2 YNNKEL (reference sequence). V lost 1 base and J lost 5; bases outside the gene matches: 7. The CDR3 covers 16 residues. CDR3 DNA sequence: TGTGCCAGCAGCCAAGGAGGGCGGGGGGGTTTAGATACGCAGTATTTT. It specifies CASSQGGRGGLDTQYF.

This chain joins TRBV15 and TRBJ1-1; 8 positions match TRBD1. The ends lost 5 bases at V and 0 bases at J; junction bases unmatched: 11. CDR1 is LNHNV and CDR2 is YYDKDF in the germline V gene (reference sequence). The CDR3 is 17 amino acids. Here the CDR3 DNA reads TGTGCCACCAGCCCCCGCGACAGGGGCAATATGAACACTGAAGCTTTCTTT. As protein: CATSPRDRGNMNTEAFF.

The chain links TRBV11-2 to TRBJ2-5; no clear D. The CDR3 length is 11 residues. Per germline, CDR1 SGHAT and CDR2 FQNNGV. V lost 0 bases and J 7 bases, leaving 3 bases between the germline ends. CDR3: CASSLEATQYF. In DNA form, the CDR3 reads TGTGCCAGCAGCTTAGAGGCGACCCAGTACTTC.

The chain recombines TRBV4-2 with TRBJ2-7; 7 nucleotides match TRBD2. In germline, CDR1 is LGHNA, CDR2 YNFKEQ. The trim removed 0 bases at V and 4 bases at J, leaving 9 bases unmatched. The CDR3 contains 16 residues. CDR3 sequence: CASSQDLRGSLYEQYF. CDR3 bases: TGTGCCAGCAGCCAAGATTTGCGCGGGAGCTTATACGAGCAGTACTTC.

The rearrangement uses TRBV5-6 and TRBJ1-1; D uncertain. This CDR3 contains 14 residues. V was cut by 4 bases and J by 4 bases, with 14 bases left in between. CDR1 and CDR2 from the germline V gene are SGHDT and YYEEEE. The chain's CDR3 is CASSTDPAGTEAFF. CDR3 coding DNA: TGTGCCAGCAGCACGGACCCCGCGGGCACTGAAGCTTTCTTT.

The chain uses TRBV27 and TRBJ2-7; a possible D gene is TRBD2 (6 bases). This CDR3 is 13 amino acids long. Germline CDR1 is MNHEY and CDR2 is SMNVEV (reference sequence). V was clipped by 4 bases and J by 3 bases, with 10 bases between them. Here the CDR3 DNA reads TGTGCCAGCAGTTATAAGGGAGGCTACGAGCAGTACTTC. Amino acids: CASSYKGGYEQYF.

V and J are TRBV12-3 or TRBV12-4 and TRBJ1-5; tentatively, D is TRBD1 (5 bases). V gave up 5 bases and J gave up 13 bases, with 18 bases separating them. The CDR3 is 13 amino acids. The CDR3 region has the DNA TGTGCCAGCAGTCAGACAGAGTCTCTCCCGCAGCATTTT. Its translation is CASSQTESLPQHF.

The chain employs TRBV7-3 and TRBJ2-1; 7 bases are a match to TRBD1. Germline V lookup: CDR1 SGHTA, CDR2 FQGTGA. Trimming removed 4 bases from V and 8 bases from J; junction bases left unmatched: 5. CDR3 length: 13 residues. This CDR3 is CASSSGQSYEQFF. CDR3 sequence (DNA): TGTGCCAGCAGCTCGGGACAGTCCTATGAGCAGTTCTTC.

With regard to this clone: The sample carries other DNA sequences with the same CDR3. V is TRBV9 and J is TRBJ1-6; weak D call: TRBD1 (6 bases). V lost 2 bases and J lost 7, with 10 bases in between. Per the germline V gene, CDR1 is SGDLS and CDR2 is YYNGEE. This CDR3 region has 14 residues. The CDR3 spells CASSVGQGNSPLHF. CDR3 DNA: TGTGCCAGCAGCGTCGGTCAGGGGAATTCACCCCTCCACTTT. Full variable domain (remainder filled in from reference TRBV9 and TRBJ1-6): DSGVTQTPKHLITATGQRVTLRCSPRSGDLSVYWYQQSLDQGLQFLIQYYNGEERAKGNILERFSAQQFPDLHSELNLSSLELGDSALYFCASSVGQGNSPLHFGNGTRLTVT.

This clone was seen only once. J is TRBJ1-1 and V is TRBV5-4; 9 bases match TRBD1. The germline V gene encodes CDR1 SGHNT and CDR2 YYREEE (reference sequence). The length of the CDR3 is 15 residues. The J segment lost 4 bases and the V segment lost 3 bases, leaving 7 bases of the junction unmatched. Here the CDR3 reads CASSYKQGAFTEAFF. The CDR3 DNA sequence: TGTGCCAGCAGCTACAAACAGGGGGCTTTCACTGAAGCTTTCTTT. The entire variable domain, with the rest obtained from reference TRBV5-4 and TRBJ1-1, is as follows: ETGVTQSPTHLIKTRGQQVTLRCSSQSGHNTVSWYQQALGQGPQFIFQYYREEENGRGNFPPRFSGLQFPNYSSELNVNALELDDSALYLCASSYKQGAFTEAFFGQGTRLTVV.

The V gene is TRBV9, the J gene TRBJ2-3; 12 bases line up with TRBD1. V lost 4 bases and J lost 3; bases outside the gene matches: 15. The CDR3 loop spans 19 amino acids. Germline loops: CDR1 SGDLS, CDR2 YYNGEE. The CDR3 DNA reads as TGTGCCAGCAGCAACTTCCCGGGACAGGGGGCTAGCGGGACAGATACGCAGTATTTT. Translation gives CASSNFPGQGASGTDTQYF.

J is TRBJ1-4 and V is TRBV5-6, with D possibly matching TRBD1 (5 bases). The germline V gene encodes CDR1 SGHDT and CDR2 YYEEEE. Trimming stripped 4 bases from V and 7 bases from J, with 5 bases between. This CDR3 contains 11 residues. This CDR3 reads CASSRGEKLFF. CDR3 coding DNA: TGTGCCAGCAGCAGGGGTGAAAAACTGTTTTTT. Combining the CDR3 with reference TRBV5-6 and TRBJ1-4 gives the whole variable domain DAGVTQSPTHLIKTRGQQVTLRCSPKSGHDTVSWYQQALGQGPQFIFQYYEEEERQRGNFPDRFSGHQFPNYSSELNVNALLLGDSALYLCASSRGEKLFFGSGTQLSVL.

This clone was seen a few times. The gene calls are TRBV12-5 and TRBJ1-5, with D perhaps TRBD1 (5 bases). Germline CDR1 and CDR2: LGHNT and FRNRAP. V was shortened by 5 bases and J by 7 bases, with 9 bases between the two germline ends. The CDR3 length is 12 residues. CDR3: CASGPGYQPQHF. The CDR3 DNA follows: TGTGCTAGTGGTCCAGGGTACCAGCCCCAGCATTTT.

The CDR3 nucleotides read TGTGCCATCAGCGACAGCTCTGGGGCCAACGTCCTGACTTTC. Protein product: CAISDSSGANVLTF. V and J are TRBV10-3 and TRBJ2-6; D might be TRBD1 (5 bases). Germline CDR1 reads ENHRY; CDR2 reads SYGVKD. V dropped 6 bases and J dropped 0 bases, with 6 bases sitting between them. This CDR3 region has 14 residues.

A single count supports this clone. The J gene is TRBJ2-4, the V gene TRBV30; TRBD2 aligns across 14 bases. V lost 1 base to trimming and J lost 8 bases; unmatched junction nucleotides: 7. The germline V gene encodes CDR1 GTSNPN and CDR2 SVGIG (reference sequence). The CDR3 spans 16 residues. In DNA, the CDR3 is TGTGCCTGGAGTGGACTAGCGGGGGGGGCGGAGGACATTCAGTACTTC. This translates into CAWSGLAGGAEDIQYF. Using reference TRBV30 and TRBJ2-4 for the parts outside the CDR3, the full variable domain is SQTIHQWPATLVQPVGSPLSLECTVEGTSNPNLYWYRQAAGRGLQLLFYSVGIGQISSEVPQNLSASRPQDRQFILSSKKLLLSDSGFYLCAWSGLAGGAEDIQYFGAGTRLSVL.

The chain recombines TRBV2 with TRBJ1-4, with D possibly TRBD1 on 5 matching bases. CDR3 length: 14 residues. Trimming pared 9 bases from V and 4 bases from J, leaving 15 bases between. Germline V CDR1 and CDR2: SNHLY, FYNNEI. CDR3 DNA: TGTGCCAGTCAGTCGTGGGGCGTTAATGAAAAACTGTTTTTT. Translation: CASQSWGVNEKLFF.

This clone is a singleton in its sample. The chain joins TRBV7-9 to TRBJ2-2; D call uncertain. Trimming left V 1 base short and J 7 bases short, with 13 bases between. CDR3 size: 15 residues. Looked up from germline, CDR1 is SEHNR and CDR2 is FQNEAQ (reference sequence). Written as DNA, the CDR3 is TGTGCCAGCAGCTTAGGCATTACAGCTAACGGGGAGCTGTTTTTT. Translated: CASSLGITANGELFF.

The rearrangement uses TRBV7-3 and TRBJ2-5; TRBD1 might be the D (5 bases). Trimming cost V 1 base and J 9 bases, with 18 bases left between them. The CDR3 has 15 residues. Looked up from germline, CDR1 is SGHTA and CDR2 is FQGTGA. The CDR3 DNA reads as TGTGCCAGCAGCTTAATTGCCGACAGTTTTGGGGCCCAGTACTTC. Encoded protein: CASSLIADSFGAQYF.

This clone was seen only once. J is TRBJ2-3 and V is TRBV18, with 11 bases aligning to TRBD1. Germline V CDR1 and CDR2: KGHSH, LQKENI. V dropped 3 bases and J dropped 5; count of bases not matched to a gene: 1. The CDR3 covers 14 residues. The DNA for the CDR3 is TGTGCCAGCTCACCGGGGACAGGGGGAGATACGCAGTATTTT. Translated, it gives CASSPGTGGDTQYF.

The chain's CDR3 is CAWSGPAGGRGNTIYF. The CDR3 DNA reads as TGTGCCTGGAGTGGACCCGCAGGGGGGAGGGGAAACACCATATATTTT. The chain employs TRBV30 and TRBJ1-3; 7 nucleotides agree with TRBD1. Unmatched junction bases numbered 10, after V lost 1 base and J lost 4 bases. CDR3 size: 16 residues. The germline gives CDR1 GTSNPN, CDR2 SVGIG (reference sequence). Variable domain in full (rest from reference TRBV30 and TRBJ1-3): SQTIHQWPATLVQPVGSPLSLECTVEGTSNPNLYWYRQAAGRGLQLLFYSVGIGQISSEVPQNLSASRPQDRQFILSSKKLLLSDSGFYLCAWSGPAGGRGNTIYFGEGSWLTVV.

In this sample, this clone turned up a few times. This chain joins TRBV5-1 and TRBJ2-3; D gene uncertain. This CDR3 has 14 amino acids. The germline V gene encodes CDR1 SGHRS and CDR2 YFSETQ. V lost 4 bases and J lost 0, with 9 bases in between. CDR3 coding DNA: TGCGCCAGCAGCCGAACTCTGAGCACAGATACGCAGTATTTT. Its translation: CASSRTLSTDTQYF.

This sequence joins TRBV5-1 and TRBJ1-2; no clear D gene. Trimming took off 5 bases at V and 8 bases at J, with 13 bases between the two ends. Germline V lookup: CDR1 SGHRS, CDR2 YFSETQ. The CDR3 totals 12 residues. CDR3 sequence (DNA): TGCGCCAGCAGTCAACCTGGGAGCGGCTACACCTTC. Translating it yields CASSQPGSGYTF.

The chain combines TRBV11-2 with TRBJ2-3, with D unclear. V was pared by 2 bases and J by 3 bases, with 12 bases between. The CDR3 is 15 amino acids. From germline, CDR1 is SGHAT and CDR2 FQNNGV. The CDR3 DNA reads TGTGCCAGCAGCTTAATCTCTAGTTTGACAGATACGCAGTATTTT. Translating gives CASSLISSLTDTQYF.

V and J are TRBV29-1 and TRBJ1-2; 8 nucleotides agree with TRBD1. Germline V CDR1 and CDR2: SQVTM, ANQGSEA. The CDR3 totals 12 residues. Unmatched junction bases numbered 7, after V lost 6 bases and J lost 7 bases. The CDR3 region is CSVPLTGAGYTF. DNA of the CDR3: TGCAGCGTGCCGTTGACAGGGGCTGGCTACACCTTC.

V gene TRBV5-8 combines with J gene TRBJ1-5; 7 bases line up with TRBD1. CDR1 and CDR2 (germline): SGHTS, YDEGEE. The CDR3 consists of 15 residues. The junction had 7 bases not matched to a gene; V was cut back by 0 bases and J by 7 bases. The CDR3 region has the DNA TGTGCCAGCAGCTTGGACAGGGGCTCGGACCAGCCCCAGCATTTT. This translates into CASSLDRGSDQPQHF.

CDR3 amino acids: CASSPSGTAMVGETQYF. In DNA form, the CDR3 reads TGTGCCAGTAGTCCCTCCGGGACAGCCATGGTTGGGGAGACCCAGTACTTC. V gene TRBV19 combines with J gene TRBJ2-5, with 7 bases matching TRBD1. CDR1 is LNHDA and CDR2 is SQIVND in the germline V gene (reference sequence). With V trimmed by 5 bases and J by 5 bases, 17 bases remained unmatched. The CDR3 covers 17 residues. The whole variable domain, filled in from reference TRBV19 and TRBJ2-5, reads DGGITQSPKYLFRKEGQNVTLSCEQNLNHDAMYWYRQDPGQGLRLIYYSQIVNDFQKGDIAEGYSVSREKKESFPLTVTSAQKNPTAFYLCASSPSGTAMVGETQYFGPGTRLLVL.

The genes are TRBV15 and TRBJ2-1; 7 nucleotides match TRBD1. CDR3 length: 13 residues. Germline values: CDR1 LNHNV, CDR2 YYDKDF (reference sequence). J lost 10 bases, V lost 5 bases, and 8 bases had no gene match. The DNA of the CDR3 is TGTGCCACCAGCGCTCGACAGGGTGGAGAGCAGTTCTTC. Its protein is CATSARQGGEQFF.